The rows below give T cell receptor beta chains drawn from one sample of a study of blood T cell repertoires in COVID-19. The assay was immunoSEQ multiplex PCR, and TCRdb's table has in-frame clones only and misses some. The table lists some 82,000 clones, around 82% of them singletons, with roughly 36% in the top ten. Sample: peripheral blood. The receptors here all came from a man older than 75 with active or convalescent COVID-19. Both conserved end residues are part of each CDR3. Each record gives: V gene, CDR3 length, clone size, J gene, D gene, CDR3 protein, CDR3 DNA. A D gene is named only where the DNA matches it firmly. A row's size may be missing; if present it is once, few, many or a size class.

>TRBV28|16|NA|TRBJ2-5|NA
CASSLRGKGDRETQYF
TGTGCCAGCAGTTTAAGGGGGAAGGGTGATCGAGAGACCCAGTACTTC
>TRBV5-4|13|NA|TRBJ1-6|NA
CASTLSGGSPLHF
TGTGCCAGCACTCTATCAGGAGGATCACCCCTCCACTTT
>TRBV19|14|once|TRBJ1-1|TRBD1
CASSAGQGSRKAFF
TGTGCCAGTAGTGCCGGACAGGGTAGTAGGAAAGCTTTCTTT
>TRBV28|14|NA|TRBJ1-2|TRBD1
CASSPGTGRYGYTF
TGTGCCAGCAGCCCCGGGACAGGACGCTATGGCTACACCTTC
>TRBV5-1|14|NA|TRBJ1-1|NA
CASSFQDSNTEAFF
TGCGCCAGCAGCTTTCAGGACAGCAACACTGAAGCTTTCTTT
>TRBV9|15|NA|TRBJ2-2|NA
CASSVGGSFTGELFF
TGTGCCAGCAGCGTCGGGGGTAGTTTCACCGGGGAGCTGTTTTTT
>TRBV4-3|13|NA|TRBJ2-3|NA
CASSQGGGDTQYF
TGCGCCAGCAGCCAAGGAGGGGGAGATACGCAGTATTTT
>TRBV19|15|NA|TRBJ1-4|NA
CASSIGGQFNEKLFF
TGTGCCAGTAGTATAGGCGGACAGTTTAATGAAAAACTGTTTTTT
>TRBV3-1/TRBV3-2|15|NA|TRBJ1-6|TRBD1
CASSLKGGGNSPLHF
TGTGCCAGCAGCCTCAAAGGGGGCGGAAATTCACCCCTCCACTTT
>TRBV19|13|once|TRBJ1-5|NA
CASSITRNQPQHF
TGTGCCAGTAGTATTACGAGGAATCAGCCCCAGCATTTT
>TRBV11-2|15|NA|TRBJ1-3|NA
CASSFSSGAGNTIYF
TGTGCCAGCAGCTTCTCAAGTGGAGCTGGAAACACCATATATTTT
>TRBV27|17|few|TRBJ2-7|TRBD1
CASSLWGLGQGTYEQYF
TGTGCCAGCAGTTTATGGGGGCTTGGACAGGGGACCTACGAGCAGTACTTC
>TRBV2|12|NA|TRBJ1-1|NA
CASSVRGDEAFF
TGTGCCAGCAGTGTCCGCGGGGATGAAGCTTTCTTT
>TRBV9|15|once|TRBJ2-7|TRBD2
CASSVGTSGSYEQYF
TGTGCCAGCAGCGTCGGGACTAGCGGGAGCTACGAGCAGTACTTC
>TRBV28|16|NA|TRBJ2-7|NA
CASSSPGQRSSYEQYF
TGTGCCAGCAGTTCCCCTGGACAGCGGAGCTCCTACGAGCAGTACTTC
>TRBV4-1|18|NA|TRBJ2-1|TRBD2
CASSQVALRGGNYNEQFF
TGCGCCAGCAGCCAGGTCGCTTTGCGGGGGGGCAACTACAATGAGCAGTTCTTC
>TRBV5-1|16|NA|TRBJ2-2|NA
CASSLDVVGGTGELFF
TGCGCCAGCAGCTTGGATGTGGTGGGAGGCACCGGGGAGCTGTTTTTT
>TRBV11-2|15|NA|TRBJ1-6|TRBD1
CASSLGGTGNSPLHF
TGTGCCAGCAGCTTGGGAGGGACAGGCAATTCACCCCTCCACTTT
>TRBV3-1/TRBV3-2|14|NA|TRBJ1-2|NA
CASSPPAGSYGYTF
TGTGCCAGCAGTCCACCGGCAGGAAGCTATGGCTACACCTTC
>TRBV6-2/TRBV6-3|16|NA|TRBJ2-7|TRBD2
CASSSPRSSGNYEQYF
TGTGCCAGCAGTTCCCCTCGCTCTAGCGGGAACTACGAGCAGTACTTC
>TRBV27|13|NA|TRBJ2-5|NA
CASSLSRGETQYF
TGTGCCAGCAGTTTATCTAGGGGAGAGACCCAGTACTTC
>TRBV6-1|16|few|TRBJ2-7|TRBD2
CASSDVQRGSSYEQYF
TGTGCCAGCAGTGATGTTCAGCGGGGGAGCTCCTACGAGCAGTACTTC
>TRBV5-1|15|NA|TRBJ1-6|NA
CASSSQASGDSPLHF
TGCGCCAGCAGCTCTCAGGCGTCGGGGGATTCACCCCTCCACTTT
>TRBV6-1|16|NA|TRBJ1-4|TRBD1
CASSGQGATYYEKLFF
TGTGCCAGCAGTGGACAGGGGGCGACTTATTATGAAAAACTGTTTTTT
>TRBV28|15|few|TRBJ1-1|NA
CASSLAGRGGTEAFF
TGTGCCAGCAGTTTGGCAGGGAGGGGTGGGACTGAAGCTTTCTTT
>TRBV7-7|15|NA|TRBJ1-1|NA
CAGSPSVGVNTEAFF
TGTGCCGGCAGCCCCTCCGTAGGGGTGAACACTGAAGCTTTCTTT
>TRBV30|15|NA|TRBJ1-6|NA
CAWSGQGTDNSPLHF
TGTGCCTGGAGTGGGCAAGGGACTGATAATTCACCCCTCCACTTT
>TRBV9|14|NA|TRBJ1-5|NA
CASSVGTVNQPQHF
TGTGCCAGCAGCGTAGGGACAGTCAATCAGCCCCAGCATTTT
>TRBV9|15|once|TRBJ1-2|NA
CASSYIPDGNYGYTF
TGTGCCAGCAGCTACATCCCTGACGGGAACTATGGCTACACCTTC
>TRBV19|12|NA|TRBJ1-3|NA
CASSPSRNTIYF
TGTGCCAGTAGTCCCTCTAGAAACACCATATATTTT
>TRBV6-5|16|NA|TRBJ1-1|TRBD1
CASSYSLQGAWTEAFF
TGTGCCAGCAGTTACTCGCTGCAGGGGGCTTGGACTGAAGCTTTCTTT
>TRBV14|14|NA|TRBJ1-1|NA
CASSQLPMTGEAFF
TGTGCCAGCAGCCAACTACCCATGACGGGTGAAGCTTTCTTT
>TRBV6-2/TRBV6-3|14|NA|TRBJ2-7|NA
CASSPSASYYEQYF
TGTGCCAGCAGTCCCTCCGCTAGCTACTACGAGCAGTACTTC
>TRBV18|15|NA|TRBJ1-1|NA
CASSPNRQAVAEAFF
TGTGCCAGCTCACCGAACCGACAGGCCGTAGCTGAAGCTTTCTTT
>TRBV5-8|16|NA|TRBJ1-6|NA
CASSSALTDNNSPLHF
TGTGCCAGCAGCTCGGCCTTGACAGACAATAATTCACCCCTCCACTTT
>TRBV5-1|14|NA|TRBJ1-1|NA
CASSFGARDTEAFF
TGCGCCAGCAGCTTTGGGGCTCGCGACACTGAAGCTTTCTTT
>TRBV12-5|12|NA|TRBJ2-7|NA
CASGLVRDEQYF
TGTGCTAGTGGTTTGGTACGCGACGAGCAGTACTTC
>TRBV5-1|14|NA|TRBJ2-7|TRBD1
CASSLTGDVYEQYF
TGCGCCAGCAGCTTGACAGGGGATGTCTACGAGCAGTACTTC
>TRBV6-5|15|NA|TRBJ2-1|NA
CASSPSGLNYNEQFF
TGTGCCAGCAGTCCGAGCGGGCTGAACTACAATGAGCAGTTCTTC
>TRBV11-2|17|NA|TRBJ1-3|TRBD1
CASSSRLRDRGGNTIYF
TGTGCCAGCAGCTCAAGACTGCGGGACAGGGGAGGAAACACCATATATTTT
>TRBV4-1|15|NA|TRBJ2-7|NA
CASSQAADREGEQYF
TGCGCCAGCAGCCAAGCCGCGGACAGGGAGGGCGAGCAGTACTTC
>TRBV7-2|16|NA|TRBJ2-1|TRBD2
CASSTGGGRAYNEQFF
TGTGCCAGCAGCACCGGGGGCGGGAGGGCCTACAATGAGCAGTTCTTC
>TRBV10-3|14|NA|TRBJ1-3|NA
CAISDRGAGNTIYF
TGTGCCATCAGTGACAGGGGAGCAGGAAACACCATATATTTT
>TRBV12-3/TRBV12-4|12|NA|TRBJ1-1|NA
CASSFIYTEAFF
TGTGCCAGCAGTTTTATATACACTGAAGCTTTCTTT
>TRBV19|13|NA|TRBJ2-7|NA
CASSIGRAYEQYF
TGTGCCAGTAGTATAGGCAGGGCCTACGAGCAGTACTTC
>TRBV5-1|16|NA|TRBJ2-3|NA
CASSLDGLTSTDTQYF
TGCGCCAGCAGCTTGGATGGGCTTACTAGCACAGATACGCAGTATTTT
>TRBV9|14|NA|TRBJ2-7|NA
CASSISQGGYEQYF
TGTGCCAGCAGCATTTCCCAGGGGGGCTACGAGCAGTACTTC
>TRBV2|15|NA|TRBJ2-3|TRBD2
CASRPRTSGTDTQYF
TGTGCCAGCAGGCCCCGGACTAGCGGGACAGATACGCAGTATTTT
>TRBV27|13|NA|TRBJ2-7|TRBD2
CASGKAGGPEQYF
TGTGCCAGCGGCAAAGCGGGAGGGCCGGAGCAGTACTTC
>TRBV5-8|17|NA|TRBJ2-2|NA
CASSPINSHPGTGELFF
TGTGCCAGCAGCCCGATCAACAGTCACCCAGGGACCGGGGAGCTGTTTTTT
>TRBV12-3/TRBV12-4|12|NA|TRBJ1-2|NA
CASSRQDYGYTF
TGTGCCAGCAGTCGACAGGACTATGGCTACACCTTC
>TRBV6-1|13|NA|TRBJ1-3|NA
CASSEFSVNTIYF
TGTGCCAGCAGTGAATTCTCCGTAAACACCATATATTTT
>TRBV28|15|NA|TRBJ2-7|NA
CASSFRRTSSYEQYF
TGTGCCAGCAGTTTCAGGCGGACAAGCTCCTACGAGCAGTACTTC
>TRBV2|15|once|TRBJ1-2|TRBD1
CASSEGVTGRHGYTF
TGTGCCAGCAGTGAAGGGGTGACAGGGAGGCATGGCTACACCTTC
>TRBV5-1|14|few|TRBJ1-1|NA
CASSSWTPNTEAFF
TGCGCCAGCAGCTCTTGGACACCGAACACTGAAGCTTTCTTT
>TRBV5-1|14|NA|TRBJ1-1|NA
CASSTPDGRAGAFF
TGCGCCAGCAGCACTCCCGATGGACGGGCGGGAGCTTTCTTT
>TRBV4-3|18|NA|TRBJ2-3|TRBD2
CASSQKTGLAGGHNTQYF
TGCGCCAGCAGCCAAAAAACAGGACTAGCGGGAGGTCATAATACGCAGTATTTT
>TRBV15|18|NA|TRBJ2-2|TRBD2
CATSRDRASGMNTGELFF
TGTGCCACCAGCAGAGATAGGGCAAGCGGGATGAACACCGGGGAGCTGTTTTTT